Given below is one T cell receptor beta chain in context. This entry belongs to a study of shared clonotypes between healthy human individuals. Some clones are missing from TCRdb's copy, which holds only in-frame ones; the method was immunoSEQ multiplex PCR. Of approximately 740,000 clones in the sample, less than 85% were seen once. Germline loops: CDR1 SGHVS, CDR2 FQNEAQ. CDR3 size: 15 residues. The V end lost 5 bases, the J end lost 2 bases, and 15 bases lay between the germline ends. The sequenced sample consisted of memory CD4+ T cells sorted from blood. Subset here: CD45RA-negative fraction. The clonotype originates from a young woman in good health. This sequence joins TRBV7-8 and TRBJ2-5; D possibly corresponds to TRBD1 (6 bases). The CDR3 is CASSRQAYSQETQYF. CDR3 coding DNA: TGTGCCAGCAGCAGACAGGCCTACTCACAAGAGACCCAGTACTTC. The full variable domain, completed using reference TRBV7-8 and TRBJ2-5, is GAGVSQSPRYKVAKRGQDVALRCDPISGHVSLFWYQQALGQGPEFLTYFQNEAQLDKSGLPSDRFFAERPEGSVSTLKIQRTQQEDSAVYLCASSRQAYSQETQYFGPGTRLLVL.